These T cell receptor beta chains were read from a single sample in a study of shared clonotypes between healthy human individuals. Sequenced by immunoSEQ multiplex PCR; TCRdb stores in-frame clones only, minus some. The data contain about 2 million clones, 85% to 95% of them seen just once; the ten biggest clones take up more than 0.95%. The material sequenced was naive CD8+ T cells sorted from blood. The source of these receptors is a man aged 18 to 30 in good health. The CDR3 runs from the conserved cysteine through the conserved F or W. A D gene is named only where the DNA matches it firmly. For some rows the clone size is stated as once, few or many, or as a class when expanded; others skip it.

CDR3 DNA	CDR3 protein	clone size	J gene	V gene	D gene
TGTGCCAGCAGTGAAGCGCCAGGGGGCGGGAGCTCCTACGAGCAGTACTTC	CASSEAPGGGSSYEQYF	NA	TRBJ2-7	TRBV6-1	NA
TGCGCCAGCAGCCACGTGCTAGCCGGCGACCAGTACTTC	CASSHVLAGDQYF	NA	TRBJ2-5	TRBV4-1	NA
TGTGCCAGAAGCTTGTTCGAGGAGGCCGGGGAGCTGTTTTTT	CARSLFEEAGELFF	NA	TRBJ2-2	TRBV5-3	NA
TGTGCCAGCTCACCGGTCGACACCGGGGAGCTGTTTTTT	CASSPVDTGELFF	NA	TRBJ2-2	TRBV18	NA
TGTGCCAGCTCGGGACCGTGGAAGGAGACCGGGGAGCTGTTTTTT	CASSGPWKETGELFF	NA	TRBJ2-2	TRBV13	NA
TGTGCCAGCAGTTCCCTCGACGGTCACGAGCAGTACTTC	CASSSLDGHEQYF	NA	TRBJ2-7	TRBV28	NA
TGTGCCAGCAGTTTGGGCTTGGGGGGGCCAGGACAGCCCCAGCATTTT	CASSLGLGGPGQPQHF	NA	TRBJ1-5	TRBV27	NA
TGTGCCAGCAGCACGTTCGGGACTAGCGGGGAATCCACAGATACGCAGTATTTT	CASSTFGTSGESTDTQYF	NA	TRBJ2-3	TRBV7-4	TRBD2
TGTGCCAGCAGTCCGGGACAGGCGGGACCAGATACGCAGTATTTT	CASSPGQAGPDTQYF	NA	TRBJ2-3	TRBV27	TRBD1
TGCGCCAGCAGCTTGGAGGCTAGCGGGGCTCAAGAGACCCAGTACTTC	CASSLEASGAQETQYF	NA	TRBJ2-5	TRBV5-1	TRBD2
TGTGCCAGCAGCCCACCCGGGGGAAACACTGAAGCTTTCTTT	CASSPPGGNTEAFF	NA	TRBJ1-1	TRBV5-6	NA
TGTGCCAGCAGTTCCCCGGGGGGTAGTTTGGTTAATTCACCCCTCCACTTT	CASSSPGGSLVNSPLHF	NA	TRBJ1-6	TRBV28	NA
TGTGCCAGCAGCGGAGGAGGGACTGGAAACACCATATATTTT	CASSGGGTGNTIYF	NA	TRBJ1-3	TRBV9	NA
TGTGCCAGCACCCCAGGGACGGGCTATGGCTACACCTTC	CASTPGTGYGYTF	NA	TRBJ1-2	TRBV6-5	NA
TGTGCCAGCAGCTTAGATCAGGGTTACAATGAGCAGTTCTTC	CASSLDQGYNEQFF	NA	TRBJ2-1	TRBV7-2	NA
TGTGCCAGCAGCTCCTTTCGTGCCGACTCCCTCCTGCGAAACACCATATATTTT	CASSSFRADSLLRNTIYF	NA	TRBJ1-3	TRBV7-9	NA
TGTGCCAGCAGTTACGAACAGGCCTACGAGCAGTACTTC	CASSYEQAYEQYF	NA	TRBJ2-7	TRBV6-5	NA
TGTGCCTGGAGTGTACTTGGGTACAATGAGCAGTTCTTC	CAWSVLGYNEQFF	NA	TRBJ2-1	TRBV30	NA
TGTGCCAGCAGCTTAGCGACTAGATGGGGCAATGAGCAGTTCTTC	CASSLATRWGNEQFF	NA	TRBJ2-1	TRBV7-2	NA
TGTGCCAGCTCCTCGTTTGGAGGGATTAACACCGGGGAGCTGTTTTTT	CASSSFGGINTGELFF	NA	TRBJ2-2	TRBV27	NA
TGTGCCAGCAGCCCTAGCGGGACGAGCTCCTACAATGAGCAGTTCTTC	CASSPSGTSSYNEQFF	NA	TRBJ2-1	TRBV9	TRBD2
TGTGCCAGCAGTGATACTGAGCTCGAGCAGTACTTC	CASSDTELEQYF	NA	TRBJ2-7	TRBV2	NA
TGCAGCTACCCGCATGGCACTGAAGCTTTCTTT	CSYPHGTEAFF	once	TRBJ1-1	TRBV29-1	NA
TGTGCCAGCAGTCCGACCCGAGGGGGTAATGAGCAGTTCTTC	CASSPTRGGNEQFF	NA	TRBJ2-1	TRBV11-3	NA
TGTGCCAGCCCTCCGAGCGCCGGGGAGCTGTTTTTT	CASPPSAGELFF	NA	TRBJ2-2	TRBV7-2	NA
TGTGCCAGCAGCCCCACCACGGGCGAGAGGGGGCTCGGCTACACCTTC	CASSPTTGERGLGYTF	NA	TRBJ1-2	TRBV9	TRBD1
TGTGCCAGCAGCGGCATACAGGGGGGCGAGCAGTACTTC	CASSGIQGGEQYF	NA	TRBJ2-7	TRBV9	TRBD1
TGCAGCGTTGAAAGGAAGGGGGCGAGCACCGGGGAGCTGTTTTTT	CSVERKGASTGELFF	NA	TRBJ2-2	TRBV29-1	TRBD1
TGCGCCAGCAGTGACCAACCAGTATTTCCTGGAAACACCATATATTTT	CASSDQPVFPGNTIYF	once	TRBJ1-3	TRBV10-2	NA
TGTGCCAGTTCGGACATTCCATCCTACGAGCAGTACTTC	CASSDIPSYEQYF	once	TRBJ2-7	TRBV27	NA
TGCGCCAGCAGCCAAGAGCTCTTAGTGGCTAGCGAGTACAATGAGCAGTTCTTC	CASSQELLVASEYNEQFF	NA	TRBJ2-1	TRBV4-3	NA
TGTGCCAGTAGTCCCTGGACAGGGGATAATTCACCCCTCCACTTT	CASSPWTGDNSPLHF	NA	TRBJ1-6	TRBV19	TRBD1
TGTGCCAGCAGTTACAACCCGACAGGGGTATATGGCTACACCTTC	CASSYNPTGVYGYTF	NA	TRBJ1-2	TRBV6-5	TRBD1
TGTGCCAGCAGCCTCCCGGCCGGGACGGCGAACTACGAGCAGTACTTC	CASSLPAGTANYEQYF	NA	TRBJ2-7	TRBV7-9	NA
TGTGCCAGCAGCTTCGGCCTGGGTACGGAAAATTCACCCCTCCACTTT	CASSFGLGTENSPLHF	NA	TRBJ1-6	TRBV5-6	NA
TGTGCCAGCAGCCGCACAAGGACTAGCGGGAGAGGGCGGACCCAGTACTTC	CASSRTRTSGRGRTQYF	NA	TRBJ2-5	TRBV13	TRBD2
TGTGCCAGTACCCACTCGTCCGGGAATCAGCCCCAGCATTTT	CASTHSSGNQPQHF	NA	TRBJ1-5	TRBV19	NA
TGTGCCAGCAGCTTAGAGGGAGTCTCTATAGAGCAGTACTTC	CASSLEGVSIEQYF	NA	TRBJ2-7	TRBV7-6	NA
TGTGCCTGGAGTGGAGGACGGGGGTCCTACGAGCAGTACTTC	CAWSGGRGSYEQYF	NA	TRBJ2-7	TRBV30	NA
TGTGCAATCTCTGGGGCCAACGTCCTGACTTTC	CAISGANVLTF	NA	TRBJ2-6	TRBV27	NA
TGTGCCAGCAGCTTAGCGGGGGAGGGAGGCTACACCTTC	CASSLAGEGGYTF	NA	TRBJ1-2	TRBV13	NA
TGTGCCTGGAGTACTTACACAGATACGCAGTATTTT	CAWSTYTDTQYF	NA	TRBJ2-3	TRBV30	NA
TGTGCCAGTAAAAGGACGGGAGAAGAGCAGTACTTC	CASKRTGEEQYF	NA	TRBJ2-7	TRBV19	NA
TGTGCCAGCAGTTTCGTCCGGACCGCTGGGGGCGAGCAGTTCTTC	CASSFVRTAGGEQFF	NA	TRBJ2-1	TRBV6-6	NA
TGCGCCAGCAGCCGGACTATAGGACAGGCGCAGCCCCAGCATTTT	CASSRTIGQAQPQHF	once	TRBJ1-5	TRBV4-1	TRBD1
TGTGCCAGCAGTAGTCAAGCGGGAGGGGAGACCCAGTACTTC	CASSSQAGGETQYF	NA	TRBJ2-5	TRBV25-1	TRBD2
TGTGCCAGCAGTTACTCAGCCGGGAGTCCGGGAAACACCATATATTTT	CASSYSAGSPGNTIYF	NA	TRBJ1-3	TRBV6-5	NA
TGTGCCACCAGCACGGGGTTTGAGGAAAAACTGTTTTTT	CATSTGFEEKLFF	NA	TRBJ1-4	TRBV15	NA
TGCGCCAGCAGCCCGGGCGCGCGGTATGAAAAACTGTTTTTT	CASSPGARYEKLFF	NA	TRBJ1-4	TRBV4-1	NA
TGTGCCAGCAGCCCCCTCCTTAGCGACCCTAGCACAGATACGCAGTATTTT	CASSPLLSDPSTDTQYF	NA	TRBJ2-3	TRBV27	NA
TGTGCCAGCGGTTGGGGTGGTAACACTGAAGCTTTCTTT	CASGWGGNTEAFF	NA	TRBJ1-1	TRBV6-5	NA
TGTGCCAGCAGCTTCGGGGGCATCCTCTCCGAGCAGTACTTC	CASSFGGILSEQYF	NA	TRBJ2-7	TRBV5-6	NA
TGCGCCAGCAGTGCACCCCATACTAGCGGGGATACAGATACGCAGTATTTT	CASSAPHTSGDTDTQYF	NA	TRBJ2-3	TRBV10-1	TRBD2
TGTGCCAGTAGTTACCGGGGAGACTACGAGCAGTACTTC	CASSYRGDYEQYF	NA	TRBJ2-7	TRBV19	NA
TGTGCCAGCAGCTTACCACCGGGACAGCCTAACTATGGCTACACCTTC	CASSLPPGQPNYGYTF	NA	TRBJ1-2	TRBV7-9	TRBD1
TGTGCCAGCAGTCCCTCCGGGGAAATCTCCTACGAGCAGTACTTC	CASSPSGEISYEQYF	NA	TRBJ2-7	TRBV27	NA
TGTGCCAGTAGCGGACAGAGCTCCTACGAGCAGTACTTC	CASSGQSSYEQYF	NA	TRBJ2-7	TRBV19	NA
TGTGCCAGCAGCGTCTTACTAGCGGGGGTTAGCACAGATACGCAGTATTTT	CASSVLLAGVSTDTQYF	NA	TRBJ2-3	TRBV13	TRBD2
TGTGCCAGCACCGACACTAGCGGCTCCTACAATGAGCAGTTCTTC	CASTDTSGSYNEQFF	NA	TRBJ2-1	TRBV9	TRBD2